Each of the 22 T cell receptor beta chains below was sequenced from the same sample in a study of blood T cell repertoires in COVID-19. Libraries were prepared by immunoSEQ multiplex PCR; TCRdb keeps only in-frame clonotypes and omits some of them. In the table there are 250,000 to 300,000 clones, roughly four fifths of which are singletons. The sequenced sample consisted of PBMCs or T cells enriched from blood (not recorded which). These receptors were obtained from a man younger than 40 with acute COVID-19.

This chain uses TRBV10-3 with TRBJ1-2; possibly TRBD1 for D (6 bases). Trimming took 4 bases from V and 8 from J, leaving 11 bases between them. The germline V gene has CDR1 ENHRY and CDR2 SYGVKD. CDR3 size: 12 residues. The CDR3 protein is CAISAQGPGYTF. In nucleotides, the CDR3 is TGTGCCATCAGTGCCCAGGGGCCCGGCTACACCTTC.

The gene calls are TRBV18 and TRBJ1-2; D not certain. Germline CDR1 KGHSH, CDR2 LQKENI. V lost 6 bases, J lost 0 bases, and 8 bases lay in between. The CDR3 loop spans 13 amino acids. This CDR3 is CASSDGANYGYTF. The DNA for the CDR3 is TGTGCCAGCTCGGATGGAGCTAACTATGGCTACACCTTC.

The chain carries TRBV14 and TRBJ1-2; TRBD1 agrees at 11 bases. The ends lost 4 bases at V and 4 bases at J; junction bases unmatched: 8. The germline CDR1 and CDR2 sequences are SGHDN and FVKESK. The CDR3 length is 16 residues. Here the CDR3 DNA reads TGTGCCAGCAGCCTTCGAGGGGGGACAGGGGGCTATGGCTACACCTTC. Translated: CASSLRGGTGGYGYTF.

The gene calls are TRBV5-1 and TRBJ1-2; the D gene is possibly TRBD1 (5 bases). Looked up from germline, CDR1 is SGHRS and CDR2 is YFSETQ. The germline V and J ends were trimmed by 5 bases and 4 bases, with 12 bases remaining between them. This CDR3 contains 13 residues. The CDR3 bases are TGCGCCAGCAGTGACGGGGGGTCCTATGGCTACACCTTC. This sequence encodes CASSDGGSYGYTF.

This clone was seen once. The CDR3, as DNA: TGCGCCAGCAGTGAGGCCCGGGACAGCGTCTATGGCTACACCTTC. Translating gives CASSEARDSVYGYTF. The chain employs TRBV10-2 and TRBJ1-2; 7 bases map to TRBD1. Trimming took 2 bases from V and 4 from J; bases not matched to a gene: 7. This CDR3 region has 15 residues. Germline CDR1 WSHSY, CDR2 SAAADI.

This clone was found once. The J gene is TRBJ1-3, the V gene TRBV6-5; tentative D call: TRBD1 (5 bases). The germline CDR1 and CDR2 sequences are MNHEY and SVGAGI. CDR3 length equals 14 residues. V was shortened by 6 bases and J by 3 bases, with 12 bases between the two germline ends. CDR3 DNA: TGTGCCAGCAGAGGGAGGGGTAATGGAAACACCATATATTTT. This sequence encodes CASRGRGNGNTIYF.

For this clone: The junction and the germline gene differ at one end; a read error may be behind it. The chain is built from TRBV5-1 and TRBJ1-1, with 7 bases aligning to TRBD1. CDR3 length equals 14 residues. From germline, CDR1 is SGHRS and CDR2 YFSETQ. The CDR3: CASSTTGRYTEAFF. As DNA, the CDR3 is TGTGCCAGCAGCACGACAGGGAGGTACACTGAAGCTTTCTTT.

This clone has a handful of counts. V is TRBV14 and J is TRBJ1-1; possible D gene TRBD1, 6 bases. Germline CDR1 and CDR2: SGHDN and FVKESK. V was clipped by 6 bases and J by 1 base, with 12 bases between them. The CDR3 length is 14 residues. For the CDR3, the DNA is TGTGCCAGCAGTGTCCCGGGACAGAACACTGAAGCTTTCTTT. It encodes CASSVPGQNTEAFF. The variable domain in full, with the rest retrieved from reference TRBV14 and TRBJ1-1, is EAGVTQFPSHSVIEKGQTVTLRCDPISGHDNLYWYRRVMGKEIKFLLHFVKESKQDESGMPNNRFLAERTGGTYSTLKVQPAELEDSGVYFCASSVPGQNTEAFFGQGTRLTVV.

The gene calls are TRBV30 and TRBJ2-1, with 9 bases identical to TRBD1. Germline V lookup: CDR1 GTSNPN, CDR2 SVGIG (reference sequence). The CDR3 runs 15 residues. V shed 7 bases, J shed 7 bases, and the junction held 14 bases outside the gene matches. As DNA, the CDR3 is TGTGCCTCTACGATGTCTGGGACAGGGCGGAATGAGCAGTTCTTC. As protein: CASTMSGTGRNEQFF. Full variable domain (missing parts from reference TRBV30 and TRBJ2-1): SQTIHQWPATLVQPVGSPLSLECTVEGTSNPNLYWYRQAAGRGLQLLFYSVGIGQISSEVPQNLSASRPQDRQFILSSKKLLLSDSGFYLCASTMSGTGRNEQFFGPGTRLTVL.

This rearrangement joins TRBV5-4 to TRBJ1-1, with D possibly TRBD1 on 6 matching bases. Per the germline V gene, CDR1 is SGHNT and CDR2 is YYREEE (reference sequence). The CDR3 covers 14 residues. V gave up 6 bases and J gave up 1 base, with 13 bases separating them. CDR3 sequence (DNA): TGTGCCAGCACGCTCCGGGACACGAACACTGAAGCTTTCTTT. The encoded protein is CASTLRDTNTEAFF.

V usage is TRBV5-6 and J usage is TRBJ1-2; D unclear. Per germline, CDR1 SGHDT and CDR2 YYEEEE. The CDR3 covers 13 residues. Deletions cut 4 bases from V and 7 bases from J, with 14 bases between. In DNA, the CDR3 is TGTGCCAGCAGCCTCGACGGAGTCGGTGGCTACACCTTC. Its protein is CASSLDGVGGYTF.

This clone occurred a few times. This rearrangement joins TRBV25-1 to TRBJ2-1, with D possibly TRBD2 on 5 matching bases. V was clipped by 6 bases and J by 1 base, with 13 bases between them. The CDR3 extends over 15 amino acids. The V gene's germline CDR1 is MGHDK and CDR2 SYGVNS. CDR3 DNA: TGTGCCAGCAGCGAGGGCCGGGGATCCTACAATGAGCAGTTCTTC. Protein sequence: CASSEGRGSYNEQFF. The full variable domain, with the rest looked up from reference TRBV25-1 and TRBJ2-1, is EADIYQTPRYLVIGTGKKITLECSQTMGHDKMYWYQQDPGMELHLIHYSYGVNSTEKGDLSSESTVSRIRTEHFPLTLESARPSHTSQYLCASSEGRGSYNEQFFGPGTRLTVL.

For the CDR3, the DNA is TGCGCCAGCAGCTTGGCGTCACTTAGCTCCTATAATTCACCCCTCCACTTT. Translating it yields CASSLASLSSYNSPLHF. The rearrangement joins TRBV5-1 to TRBJ1-6, with D unresolved. V lost 0 bases, J lost 0 bases, and 10 bases lay in between. Germline values: CDR1 SGHRS, CDR2 YFSETQ. The CDR3 length is 17 residues. The full variable domain, its missing parts supplied by reference TRBV5-1 and TRBJ1-6, is KAGVTQTPRYLIKTRGQQVTLSCSPISGHRSVSWYQQTPGQGLQFLFEYFSETQRNKGNFPGRFSGRQFSNSRSEMNVSTLELGDSALYLCASSLASLSSYNSPLHFGNGTRLTVT.

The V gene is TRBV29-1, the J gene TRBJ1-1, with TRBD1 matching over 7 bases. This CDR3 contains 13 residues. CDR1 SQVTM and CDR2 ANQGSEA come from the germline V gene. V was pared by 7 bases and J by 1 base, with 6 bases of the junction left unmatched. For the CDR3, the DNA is TGCAGCGCCTCCGGGACAGCGAACACTGAAGCTTTCTTT. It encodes CSASGTANTEAFF.

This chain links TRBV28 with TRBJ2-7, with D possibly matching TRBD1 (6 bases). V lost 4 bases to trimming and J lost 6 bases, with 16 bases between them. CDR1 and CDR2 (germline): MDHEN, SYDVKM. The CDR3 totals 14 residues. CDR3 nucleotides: TGTGCCAGCAGTTCCTCCGGGACACATGTCGAGCAGTACGTC. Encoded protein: CASSSSGTHVEQYV.

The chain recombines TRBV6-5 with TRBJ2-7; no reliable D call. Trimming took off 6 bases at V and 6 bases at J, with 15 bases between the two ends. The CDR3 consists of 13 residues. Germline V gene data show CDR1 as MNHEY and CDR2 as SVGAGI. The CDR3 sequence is CASSQDSPGEQYV. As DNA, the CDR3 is TGTGCCAGCAGCCAAGACTCTCCTGGCGAGCAGTACGTC.

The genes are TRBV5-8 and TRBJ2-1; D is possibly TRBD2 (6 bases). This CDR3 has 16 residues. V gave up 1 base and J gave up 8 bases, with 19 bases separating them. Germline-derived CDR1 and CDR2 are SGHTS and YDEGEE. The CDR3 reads CASSLNLLAKGYEQFF. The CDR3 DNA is TGTGCCAGCAGCTTGAATCTGCTAGCGAAGGGCTATGAGCAGTTCTTC.

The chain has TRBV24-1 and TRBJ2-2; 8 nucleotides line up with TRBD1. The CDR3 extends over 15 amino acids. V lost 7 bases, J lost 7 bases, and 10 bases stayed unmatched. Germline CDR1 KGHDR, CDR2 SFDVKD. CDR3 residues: CATSGTGPFGGELFF. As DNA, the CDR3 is TGTGCCACCAGCGGGACAGGACCTTTTGGCGGGGAGCTGTTTTTT.

The CDR3 spells CASSLEPGQWGEAFF. The CDR3 nucleotides are TGTGCCAGCAGTCTCGAACCGGGACAGTGGGGTGAAGCTTTCTTT. The chain couples TRBV5-4 to TRBJ1-1, with 7 bases identical to TRBD1. Germline V lookup: CDR1 SGHNT, CDR2 YYREEE (reference sequence). V gave up 5 bases and J gave up 7 bases; unmatched junction bases: 14. There are 15 residues in the CDR3.

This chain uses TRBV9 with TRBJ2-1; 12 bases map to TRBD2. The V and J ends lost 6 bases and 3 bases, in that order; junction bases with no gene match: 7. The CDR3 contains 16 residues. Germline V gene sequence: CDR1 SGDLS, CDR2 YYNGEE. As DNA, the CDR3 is TGTGCCAGCAACAGACTAGCGGGAGAGGACTACAATGAGCAGTTCTTC. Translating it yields CASNRLAGEDYNEQFF. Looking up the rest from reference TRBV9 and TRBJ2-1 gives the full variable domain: DSGVTQTPKHLITATGQRVTLRCSPRSGDLSVYWYQQSLDQGLQFLIQYYNGEERAKGNILERFSAQQFPDLHSELNLSSLELGDSALYFCASNRLAGEDYNEQFFGPGTRLTVL.

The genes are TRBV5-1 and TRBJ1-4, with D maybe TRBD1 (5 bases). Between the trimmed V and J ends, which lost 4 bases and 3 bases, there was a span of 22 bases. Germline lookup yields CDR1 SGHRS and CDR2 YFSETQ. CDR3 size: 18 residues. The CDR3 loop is CASSLTGTLLGPNEKLFF. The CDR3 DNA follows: TGCGCCAGCAGCCTGACCGGGACTCTCCTAGGGCCTAATGAAAAACTGTTTTTT.

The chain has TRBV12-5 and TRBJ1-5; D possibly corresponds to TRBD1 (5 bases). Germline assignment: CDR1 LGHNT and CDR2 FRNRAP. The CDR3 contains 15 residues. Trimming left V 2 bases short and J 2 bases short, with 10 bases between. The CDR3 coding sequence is TGTGCTAGTGGTTTGACAGGTATAGGCAATCAGCCCCAGCATTTT. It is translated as CASGLTGIGNQPQHF.